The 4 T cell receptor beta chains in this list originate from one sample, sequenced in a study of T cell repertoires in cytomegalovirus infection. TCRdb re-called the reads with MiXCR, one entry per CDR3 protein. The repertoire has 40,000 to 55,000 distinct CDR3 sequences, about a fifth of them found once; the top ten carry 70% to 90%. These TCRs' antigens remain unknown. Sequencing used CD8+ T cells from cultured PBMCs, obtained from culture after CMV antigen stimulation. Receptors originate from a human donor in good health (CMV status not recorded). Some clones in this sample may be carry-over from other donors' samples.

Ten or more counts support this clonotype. Here the CDR3 DNA reads TGTGCCAGCAGTCCAAGGACAGGGCTACTTAACTATGGCTACACCTTC. It is translated as CASSPRTGLLNYGYTF. The gene calls are TRBV27 and TRBJ1-2; 8 bases line up with TRBD1. There are 16 residues in the CDR3. CDR1 is MNHEY, CDR2 SMNVEV, per germline (reference sequence). V shed 5 bases and J 1 base; nucleotides not matched to a gene: 9.

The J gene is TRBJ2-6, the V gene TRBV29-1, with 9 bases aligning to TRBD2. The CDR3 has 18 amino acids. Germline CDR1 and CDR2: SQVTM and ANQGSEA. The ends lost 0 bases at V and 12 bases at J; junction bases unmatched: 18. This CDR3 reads CSVEDRATSGPTAGVLTF. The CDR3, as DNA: TGCAGCGTTGAAGATCGTGCGACTAGCGGCCCTACGGCCGGCGTCCTGACTTTC.

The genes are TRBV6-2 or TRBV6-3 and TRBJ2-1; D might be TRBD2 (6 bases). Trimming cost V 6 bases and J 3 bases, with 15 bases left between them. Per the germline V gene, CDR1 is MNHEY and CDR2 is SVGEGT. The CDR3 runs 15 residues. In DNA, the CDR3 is TGTGCCAGCAGCACCCGCGGGACCTTCTACAATGAGCAGTTCTTC. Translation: CASSTRGTFYNEQFF.

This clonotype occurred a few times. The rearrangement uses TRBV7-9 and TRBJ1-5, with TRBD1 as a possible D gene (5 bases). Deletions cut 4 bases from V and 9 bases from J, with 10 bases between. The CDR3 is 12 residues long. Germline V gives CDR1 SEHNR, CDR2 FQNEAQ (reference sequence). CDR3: CASSSPGRPQHF. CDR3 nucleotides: TGTGCCAGCAGCTCCCCAGGGAGGCCCCAGCATTTT.